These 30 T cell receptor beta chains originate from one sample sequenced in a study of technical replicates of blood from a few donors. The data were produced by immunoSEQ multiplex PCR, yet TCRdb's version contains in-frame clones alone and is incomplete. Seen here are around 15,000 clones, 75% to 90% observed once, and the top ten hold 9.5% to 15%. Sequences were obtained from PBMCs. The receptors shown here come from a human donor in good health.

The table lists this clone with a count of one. CDR3 DNA: TGCGCCAGCAGCTCCCAGAAGGGGACAAACACTGAAGCTTTCTTT. Residues: CASSSQKGTNTEAFF. This chain uses TRBV5-1 with TRBJ1-1, with a tentative D call TRBD1 (6 bases). Trimming left V 3 bases short and J 2 bases short, with 14 bases between. CDR3 length: 15 amino acids. CDR1 SGHRS and CDR2 YFSETQ come from the germline V gene.

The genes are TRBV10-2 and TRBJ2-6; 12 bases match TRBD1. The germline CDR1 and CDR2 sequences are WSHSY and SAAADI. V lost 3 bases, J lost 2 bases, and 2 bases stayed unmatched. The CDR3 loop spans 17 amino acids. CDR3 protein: CASSDGTGGTGANVLTF. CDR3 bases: TGCGCCAGCAGTGACGGGACAGGGGGCACTGGGGCCAACGTCCTGACTTTC.

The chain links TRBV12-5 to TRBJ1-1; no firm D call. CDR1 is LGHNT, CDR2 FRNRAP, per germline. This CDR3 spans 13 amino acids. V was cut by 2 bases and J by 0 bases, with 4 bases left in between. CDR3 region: CASGLQLNTEAFF. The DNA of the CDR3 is TGTGCTAGTGGTTTGCAGTTGAACACTGAAGCTTTCTTT.

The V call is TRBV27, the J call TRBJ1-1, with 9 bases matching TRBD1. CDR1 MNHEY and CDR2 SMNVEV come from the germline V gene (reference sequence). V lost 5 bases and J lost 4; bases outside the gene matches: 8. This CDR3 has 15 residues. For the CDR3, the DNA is TGTGCCAGCAGTACACTGGGACAGGGTGCCACTGAAGCTTTCTTT. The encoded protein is CASSTLGQGATEAFF.

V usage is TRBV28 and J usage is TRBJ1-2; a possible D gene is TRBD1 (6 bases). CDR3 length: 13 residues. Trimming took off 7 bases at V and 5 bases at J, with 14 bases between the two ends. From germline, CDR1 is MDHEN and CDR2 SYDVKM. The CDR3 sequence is CASNPGQLYGYTF. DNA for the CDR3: TGTGCCAGCAACCCGGGACAACTTTATGGCTACACCTTC.

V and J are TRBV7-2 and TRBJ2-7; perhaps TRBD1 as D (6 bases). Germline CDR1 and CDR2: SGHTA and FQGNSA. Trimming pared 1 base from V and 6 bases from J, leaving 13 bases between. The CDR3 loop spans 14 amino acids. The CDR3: CASSLGQGSGEQYF. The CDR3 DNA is TGTGCCAGCAGCTTAGGGCAGGGGAGTGGCGAGCAGTACTTC.

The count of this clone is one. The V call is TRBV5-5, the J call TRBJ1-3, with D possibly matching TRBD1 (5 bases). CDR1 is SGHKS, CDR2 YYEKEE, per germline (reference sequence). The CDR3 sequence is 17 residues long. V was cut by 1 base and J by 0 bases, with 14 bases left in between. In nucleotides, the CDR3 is TGTGCCAGCAGCTTGTGGCTCGGGGGGAACTCTGGAAACACCATATATTTT. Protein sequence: CASSLWLGGNSGNTIYF. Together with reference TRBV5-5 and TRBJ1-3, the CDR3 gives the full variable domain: DAGVTQSPTHLIKTRGQQVTLRCSPISGHKSVSWYQQVLGQGPQFIFQYYEKEERGRGNFPDRFSARQFPNYSSELNVNALLLGDSALYLCASSLWLGGNSGNTIYFGEGSWLTVV.

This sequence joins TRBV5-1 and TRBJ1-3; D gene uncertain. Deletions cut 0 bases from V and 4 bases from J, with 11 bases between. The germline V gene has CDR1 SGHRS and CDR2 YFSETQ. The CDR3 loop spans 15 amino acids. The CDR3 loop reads CASSLDQVKGNTIYF. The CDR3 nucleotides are TGCGCCAGCAGCTTGGATCAGGTGAAAGGAAACACCATATATTTT.

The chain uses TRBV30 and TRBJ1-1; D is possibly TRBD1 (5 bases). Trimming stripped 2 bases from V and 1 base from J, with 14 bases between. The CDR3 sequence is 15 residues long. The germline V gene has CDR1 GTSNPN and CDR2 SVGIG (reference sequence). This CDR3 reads CAWSTPGGGNTEAFF. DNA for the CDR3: TGTGCCTGGAGTACACCGGGGGGAGGGAACACTGAAGCTTTCTTT.

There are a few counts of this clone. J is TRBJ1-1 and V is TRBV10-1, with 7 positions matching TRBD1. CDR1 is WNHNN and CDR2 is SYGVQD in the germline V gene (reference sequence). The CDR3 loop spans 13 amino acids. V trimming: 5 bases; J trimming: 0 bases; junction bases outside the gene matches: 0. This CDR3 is CASSTGVNTEAFF. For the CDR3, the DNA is TGCGCCAGCAGTACAGGGGTGAACACTGAAGCTTTCTTT.

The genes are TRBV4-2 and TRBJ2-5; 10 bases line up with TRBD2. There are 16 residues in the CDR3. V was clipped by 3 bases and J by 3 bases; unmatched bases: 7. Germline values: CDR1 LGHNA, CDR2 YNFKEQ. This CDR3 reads CASSQLGLAAEETQYF. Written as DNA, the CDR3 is TGTGCCAGCAGCCAGTTAGGACTAGCGGCTGAAGAGACCCAGTACTTC.

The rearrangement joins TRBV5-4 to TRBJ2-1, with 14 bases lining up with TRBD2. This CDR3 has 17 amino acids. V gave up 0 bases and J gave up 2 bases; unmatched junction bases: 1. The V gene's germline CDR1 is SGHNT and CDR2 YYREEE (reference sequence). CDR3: CASSLGLAGGPYNEQFF. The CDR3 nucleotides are TGTGCCAGCAGCTTGGGACTAGCGGGAGGGCCCTACAATGAGCAGTTCTTC.

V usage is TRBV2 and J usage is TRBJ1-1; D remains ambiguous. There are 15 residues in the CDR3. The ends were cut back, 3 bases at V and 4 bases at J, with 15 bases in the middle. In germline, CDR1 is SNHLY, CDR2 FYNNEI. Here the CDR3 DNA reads TGTGCCAGCAGTGATTCGGGGATCTCCCTCACTGAAGCTTTCTTT. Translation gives CASSDSGISLTEAFF. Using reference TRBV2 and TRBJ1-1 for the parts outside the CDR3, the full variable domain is EPEVTQTPSHQVTQMGQEVILRCVPISNHLYFYWYRQILGQKVEFLVSFYNNEISEKSEIFDDQFSVERPDGSNFTLKIRSTKLEDSAMYFCASSDSGISLTEAFFGQGTRLTVV.

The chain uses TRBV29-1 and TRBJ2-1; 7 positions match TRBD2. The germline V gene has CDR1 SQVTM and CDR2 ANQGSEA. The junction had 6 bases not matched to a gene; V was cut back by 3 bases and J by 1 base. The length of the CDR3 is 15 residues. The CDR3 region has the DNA TGCAGCGTTGATTGGGCTAGCGGTTCCTACAATGAGCAGTTCTTC. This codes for CSVDWASGSYNEQFF.

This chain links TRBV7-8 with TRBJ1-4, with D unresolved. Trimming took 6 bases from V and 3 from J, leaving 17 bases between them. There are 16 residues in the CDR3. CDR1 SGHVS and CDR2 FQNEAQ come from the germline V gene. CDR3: CASSTDEEGPNEKLFF. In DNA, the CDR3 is TGTGCCAGCAGTACCGACGAGGAGGGCCCTAATGAAAAACTGTTTTTT.

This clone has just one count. CDR3 in DNA: TGTGCCAGCAGCTTAGATGGCCACGAGCAGTACTTC. Encoded protein: CASSLDGHEQYF. The chain joins TRBV11-2 to TRBJ2-7, with D unclear. Trimming left V 0 bases short and J 5 bases short, with 5 bases between. Germline CDR1 SGHAT, CDR2 FQNNGV. CDR3 length: 12 amino acids.

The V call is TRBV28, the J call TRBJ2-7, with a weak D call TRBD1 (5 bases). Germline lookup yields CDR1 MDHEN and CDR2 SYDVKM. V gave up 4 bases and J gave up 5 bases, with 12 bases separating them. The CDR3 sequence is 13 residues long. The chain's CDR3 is CASSSIPGNEQYF. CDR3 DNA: TGTGCCAGCAGTTCTATCCCAGGGAACGAGCAGTACTTC.

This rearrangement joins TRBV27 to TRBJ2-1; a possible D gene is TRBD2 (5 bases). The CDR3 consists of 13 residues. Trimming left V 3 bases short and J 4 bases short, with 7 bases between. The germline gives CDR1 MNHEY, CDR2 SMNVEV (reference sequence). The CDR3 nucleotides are TGTGCCAGCAGTTTGAGGGAATACAATGAGCAGTTCTTC. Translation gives CASSLREYNEQFF.

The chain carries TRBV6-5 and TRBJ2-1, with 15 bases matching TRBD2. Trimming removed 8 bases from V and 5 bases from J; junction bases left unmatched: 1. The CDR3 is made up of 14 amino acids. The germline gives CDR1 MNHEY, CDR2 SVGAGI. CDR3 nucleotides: TGTGCCAGCGGACTAGCGGGAGGGAACAATGAGCAGTTCTTC. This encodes CASGLAGGNNEQFF.

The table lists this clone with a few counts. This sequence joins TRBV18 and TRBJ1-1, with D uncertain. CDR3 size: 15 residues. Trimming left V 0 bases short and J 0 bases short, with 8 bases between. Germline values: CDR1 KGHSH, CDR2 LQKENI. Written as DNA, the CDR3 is TGTGCCAGCTCACCACCGCGGGAGATGAACACTGAAGCTTTCTTT. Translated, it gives CASSPPREMNTEAFF.

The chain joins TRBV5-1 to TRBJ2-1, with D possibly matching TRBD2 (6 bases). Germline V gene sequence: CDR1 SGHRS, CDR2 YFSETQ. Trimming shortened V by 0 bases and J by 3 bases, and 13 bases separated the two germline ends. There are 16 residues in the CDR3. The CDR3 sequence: CASSLDLGRGYNEQFF. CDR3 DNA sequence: TGCGCCAGCAGCTTGGATCTCGGGAGAGGCTACAATGAGCAGTTCTTC.

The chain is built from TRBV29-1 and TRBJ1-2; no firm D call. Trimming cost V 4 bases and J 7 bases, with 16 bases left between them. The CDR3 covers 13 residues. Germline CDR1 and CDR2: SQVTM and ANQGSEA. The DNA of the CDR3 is TGCAGCGTTGTGGTGTCTGGTAGGAGTGGCTACACCTTC. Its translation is CSVVVSGRSGYTF.

The CDR3, as DNA: TGTGCCAGCAGACGAGCGGGGGGCTCCCAAGAGACCCAGTACTTC. Translation gives CASRRAGGSQETQYF. The rearrangement uses TRBV2 and TRBJ2-5; 9 nucleotides match TRBD2. The CDR3 has 15 residues. J was trimmed by 1 base and V by 6 bases; bases with no gene match: 6. CDR1 is SNHLY, CDR2 FYNNEI, per germline.

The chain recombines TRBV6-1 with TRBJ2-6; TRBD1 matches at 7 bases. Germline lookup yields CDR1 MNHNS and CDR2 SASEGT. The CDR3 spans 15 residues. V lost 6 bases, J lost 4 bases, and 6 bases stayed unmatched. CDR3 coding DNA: TGTGCCAGCAGCGACAGGGCTGACGGGGCCAACGTCCTGACTTTC. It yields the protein CASSDRADGANVLTF.

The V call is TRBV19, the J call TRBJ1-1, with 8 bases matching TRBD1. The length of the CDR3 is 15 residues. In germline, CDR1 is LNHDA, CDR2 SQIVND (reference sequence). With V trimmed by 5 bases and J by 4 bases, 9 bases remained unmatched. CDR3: CASSPGQGRSTEAFF. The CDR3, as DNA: TGTGCCAGTAGTCCCGGACAGGGTAGGAGCACTGAAGCTTTCTTT.

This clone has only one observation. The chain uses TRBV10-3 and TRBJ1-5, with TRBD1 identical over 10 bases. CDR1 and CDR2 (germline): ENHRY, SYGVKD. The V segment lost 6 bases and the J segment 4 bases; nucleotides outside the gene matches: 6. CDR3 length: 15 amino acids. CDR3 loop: CAISRGQGENQPQHF. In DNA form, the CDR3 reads TGTGCCATCAGCCGCGGACAGGGGGAAAATCAGCCCCAGCATTTT.

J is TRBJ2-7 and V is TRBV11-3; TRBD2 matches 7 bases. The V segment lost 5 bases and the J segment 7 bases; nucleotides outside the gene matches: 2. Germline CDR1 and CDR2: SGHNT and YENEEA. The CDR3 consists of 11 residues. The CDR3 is CASSAGGEQYF. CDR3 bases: TGTGCCAGCAGCGCCGGGGGGGAGCAGTACTTC.

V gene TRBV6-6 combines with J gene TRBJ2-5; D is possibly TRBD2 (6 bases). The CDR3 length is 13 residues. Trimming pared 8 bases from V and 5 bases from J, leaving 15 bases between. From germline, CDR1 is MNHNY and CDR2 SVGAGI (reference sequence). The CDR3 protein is CASLLEGRETQYF. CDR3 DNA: TGTGCCAGCCTATTGGAGGGCAGGGAGACCCAGTACTTC.

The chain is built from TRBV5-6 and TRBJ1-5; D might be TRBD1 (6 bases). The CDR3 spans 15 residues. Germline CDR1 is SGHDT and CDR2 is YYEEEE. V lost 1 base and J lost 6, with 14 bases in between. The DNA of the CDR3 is TGTGCCAGCAGCTTGTTGGCGGGGGGCGGTCAGCCCCAGCATTTT. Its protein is CASSLLAGGGQPQHF.

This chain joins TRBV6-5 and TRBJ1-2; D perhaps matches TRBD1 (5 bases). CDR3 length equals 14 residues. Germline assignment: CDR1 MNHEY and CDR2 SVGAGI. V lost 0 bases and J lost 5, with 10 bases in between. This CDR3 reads CASSYSGRDYGYTF. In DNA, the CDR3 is TGTGCCAGCAGTTACTCGGGCAGGGATTATGGCTACACCTTC.